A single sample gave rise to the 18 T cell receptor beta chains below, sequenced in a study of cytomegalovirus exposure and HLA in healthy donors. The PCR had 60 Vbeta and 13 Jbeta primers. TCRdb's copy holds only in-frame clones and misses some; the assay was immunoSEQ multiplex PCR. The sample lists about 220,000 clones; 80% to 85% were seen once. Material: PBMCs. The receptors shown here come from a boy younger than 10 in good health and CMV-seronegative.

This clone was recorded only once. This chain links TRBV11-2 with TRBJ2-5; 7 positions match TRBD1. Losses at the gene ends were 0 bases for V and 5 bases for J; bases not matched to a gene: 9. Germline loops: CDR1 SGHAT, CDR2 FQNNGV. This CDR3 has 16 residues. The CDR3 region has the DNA TGTGCCAGCAGCTTAGATCGCACAGGGGCATTGGAGACCCAGTACTTC. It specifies CASSLDRTGALETQYF.

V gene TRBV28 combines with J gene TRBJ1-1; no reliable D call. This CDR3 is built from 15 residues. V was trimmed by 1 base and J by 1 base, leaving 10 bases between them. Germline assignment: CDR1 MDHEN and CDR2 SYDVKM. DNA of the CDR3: TGTGCCAGCAGTTTATCTTGGGAGGGGAACACTGAAGCTTTCTTT. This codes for CASSLSWEGNTEAFF.

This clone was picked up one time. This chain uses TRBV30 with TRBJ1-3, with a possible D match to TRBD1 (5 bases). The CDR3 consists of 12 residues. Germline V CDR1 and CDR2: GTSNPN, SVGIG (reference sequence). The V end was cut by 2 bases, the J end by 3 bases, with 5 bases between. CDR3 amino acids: CAWSQGGNTIYF. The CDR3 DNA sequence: TGTGCCTGGAGTCAGGGTGGAAACACCATATATTTT.

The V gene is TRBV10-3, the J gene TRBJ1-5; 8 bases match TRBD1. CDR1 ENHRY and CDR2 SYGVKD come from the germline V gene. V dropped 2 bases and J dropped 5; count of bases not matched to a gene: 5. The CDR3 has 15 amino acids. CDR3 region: CAISEEDRAYQPQHF. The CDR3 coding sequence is TGTGCCATCAGTGAGGAGGACAGGGCATATCAGCCCCAGCATTTT.

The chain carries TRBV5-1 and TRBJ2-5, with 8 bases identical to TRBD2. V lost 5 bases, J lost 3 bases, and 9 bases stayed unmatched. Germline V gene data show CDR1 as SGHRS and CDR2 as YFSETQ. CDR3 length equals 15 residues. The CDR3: CASRAGLASEETQYF. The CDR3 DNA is TGCGCCAGCAGGGCAGGACTAGCTTCAGAAGAGACCCAGTACTTC. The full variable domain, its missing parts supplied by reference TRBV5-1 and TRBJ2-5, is KAGVTQTPRYLIKTRGQQVTLSCSPISGHRSVSWYQQTPGQGLQFLFEYFSETQRNKGNFPGRFSGRQFSNSRSEMNVSTLELGDSALYLCASRAGLASEETQYFGPGTRLLVL.

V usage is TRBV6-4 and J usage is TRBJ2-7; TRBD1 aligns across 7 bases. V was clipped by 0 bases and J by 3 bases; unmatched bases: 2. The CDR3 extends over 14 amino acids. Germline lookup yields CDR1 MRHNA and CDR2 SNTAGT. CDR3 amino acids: CASSDSAGGYEQYF. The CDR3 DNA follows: TGTGCCAGCAGTGACTCGGCAGGGGGCTACGAGCAGTACTTC.

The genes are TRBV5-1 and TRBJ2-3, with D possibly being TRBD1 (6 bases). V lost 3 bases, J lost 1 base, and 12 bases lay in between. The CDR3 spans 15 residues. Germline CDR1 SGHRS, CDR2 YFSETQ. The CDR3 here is CASSSGQTGTDTQYF. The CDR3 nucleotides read TGCGCCAGCAGCTCAGGACAGACGGGCACAGATACGCAGTATTTT.

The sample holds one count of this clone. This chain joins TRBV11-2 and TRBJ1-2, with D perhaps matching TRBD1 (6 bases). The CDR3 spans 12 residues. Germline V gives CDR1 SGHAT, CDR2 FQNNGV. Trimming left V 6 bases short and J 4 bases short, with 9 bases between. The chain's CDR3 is CASSLQGYGYTF. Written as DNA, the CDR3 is TGTGCCAGCAGTTTACAGGGCTATGGCTACACCTTC.

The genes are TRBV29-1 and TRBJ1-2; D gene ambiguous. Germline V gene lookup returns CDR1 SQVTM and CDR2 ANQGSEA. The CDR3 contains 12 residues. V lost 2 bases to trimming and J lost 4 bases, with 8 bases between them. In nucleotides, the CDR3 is TGCAGCGTTGAAAAGGCGGTCTATGGCTACACCTTC. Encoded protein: CSVEKAVYGYTF.

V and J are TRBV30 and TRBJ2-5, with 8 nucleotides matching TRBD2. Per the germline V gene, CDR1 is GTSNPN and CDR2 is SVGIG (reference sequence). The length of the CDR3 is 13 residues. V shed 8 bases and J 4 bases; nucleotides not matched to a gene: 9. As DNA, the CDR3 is TGTGCCGGGGAGCGAGCGGGAGCAGAGACCCAGTACTTC. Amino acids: CAGERAGAETQYF.

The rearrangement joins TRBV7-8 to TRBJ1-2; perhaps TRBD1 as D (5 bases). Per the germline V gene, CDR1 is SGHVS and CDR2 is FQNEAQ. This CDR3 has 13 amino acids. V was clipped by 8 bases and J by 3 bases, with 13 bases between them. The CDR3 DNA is TGTGCCAGCGGGCAGGGCCTGGACTATGGCTACACCTTC. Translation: CASGQGLDYGYTF.

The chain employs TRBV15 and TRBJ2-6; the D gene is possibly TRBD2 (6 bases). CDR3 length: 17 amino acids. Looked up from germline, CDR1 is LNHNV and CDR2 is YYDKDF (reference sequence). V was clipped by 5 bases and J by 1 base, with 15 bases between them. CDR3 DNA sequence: TGTGCCACCAGCTTGGGGGGATCACCTTCTGGGGCCAACGTCCTGACTTTC. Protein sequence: CATSLGGSPSGANVLTF.

CDR3 amino acids: CASSLLGQGASYGYTF. CDR3 DNA: TGTGCCAGCAGCCTTCTTGGACAGGGGGCTTCCTATGGCTACACCTTC. V and J are TRBV11-2 and TRBJ1-2; 11 positions agree with TRBD1. V shed 5 bases, J shed 4 bases, and the junction held 9 bases outside the gene matches. CDR1 and CDR2 (germline): SGHAT, FQNNGV. The CDR3 is 16 residues long.

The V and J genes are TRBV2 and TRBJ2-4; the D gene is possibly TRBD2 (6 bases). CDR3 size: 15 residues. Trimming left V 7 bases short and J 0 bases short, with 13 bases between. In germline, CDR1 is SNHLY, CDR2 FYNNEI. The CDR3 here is CASTSDGGAKNIQYF. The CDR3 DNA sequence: TGTGCCAGCACCTCAGACGGGGGAGCCAAAAACATTCAGTACTTC.

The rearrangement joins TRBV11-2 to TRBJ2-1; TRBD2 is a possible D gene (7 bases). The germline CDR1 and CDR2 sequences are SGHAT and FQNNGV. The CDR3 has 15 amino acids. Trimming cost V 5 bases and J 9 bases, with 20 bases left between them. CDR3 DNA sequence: TGTGCCAGCAGCCCACTGGGAGGGGGGTCTCGTGAGCAGTTCTTC. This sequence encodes CASSPLGGGSREQFF.

The CDR3 nucleotides are TGTGCCAGTAGCAGAGACACCAGGACTAGCGGGAGTCTCCAAGAGACCCAGTACTTC. It is translated as CASSRDTRTSGSLQETQYF. V gene TRBV19 combines with J gene TRBJ2-5, with 13 bases aligning to TRBD2. Looked up from germline, CDR1 is LNHDA and CDR2 is SQIVND (reference sequence). This CDR3 region has 19 residues. V dropped 6 bases and J dropped 1; count of bases not matched to a gene: 14.

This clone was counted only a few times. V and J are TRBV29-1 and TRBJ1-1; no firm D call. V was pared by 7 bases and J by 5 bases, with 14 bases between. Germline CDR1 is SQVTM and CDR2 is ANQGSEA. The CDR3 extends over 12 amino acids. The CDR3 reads CSGYSGMTEAFF. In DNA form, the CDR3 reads TGCAGCGGTTACAGCGGTATGACTGAAGCTTTCTTT. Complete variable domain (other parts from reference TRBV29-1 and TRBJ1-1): SAVISQKPSRDICQRGTSLTIQCQVDSQVTMMFWYRQQPGQSLTLIATANQGSEATYESGFVIDKFPISRPNLTFSTLTVSNMSPEDSSIYLCSGYSGMTEAFFGQGTRLTVV.

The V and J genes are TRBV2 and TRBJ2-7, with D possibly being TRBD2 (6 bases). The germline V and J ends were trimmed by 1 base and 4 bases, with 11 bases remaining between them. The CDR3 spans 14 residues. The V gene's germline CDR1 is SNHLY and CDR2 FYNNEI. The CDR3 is CASSEGAGNYEQYF. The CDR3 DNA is TGTGCCAGCAGTGAAGGGGCGGGGAATTACGAGCAGTACTTC.